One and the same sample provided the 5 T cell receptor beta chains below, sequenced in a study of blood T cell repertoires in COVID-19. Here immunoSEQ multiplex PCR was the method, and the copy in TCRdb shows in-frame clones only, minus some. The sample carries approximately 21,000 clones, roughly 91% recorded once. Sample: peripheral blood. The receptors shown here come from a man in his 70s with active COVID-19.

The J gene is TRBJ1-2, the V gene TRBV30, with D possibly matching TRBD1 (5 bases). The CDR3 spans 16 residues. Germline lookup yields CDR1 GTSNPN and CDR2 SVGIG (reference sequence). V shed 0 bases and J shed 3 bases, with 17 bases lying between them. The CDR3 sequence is CAWSVRRRKGHYGYTF. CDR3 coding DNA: TGTGCCTGGAGTGTACGCAGAAGGAAGGGGCACTATGGCTACACCTTC.

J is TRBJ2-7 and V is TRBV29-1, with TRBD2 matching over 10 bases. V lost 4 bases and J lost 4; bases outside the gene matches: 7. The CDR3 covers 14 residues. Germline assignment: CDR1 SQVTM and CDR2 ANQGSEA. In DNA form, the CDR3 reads TGCAGCGTTGCGGTAGCGGGAGGAAAATACGAGCAGTACTTC. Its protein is CSVAVAGGKYEQYF.

The CDR3: CASRTAGTQYF. DNA of the CDR3: TGTGCCAGCAGAACCGCAGGGACCCAGTACTTC. V gene TRBV3-1 (or the pseudogene TRBV3-2) combines with J gene TRBJ2-5; D ambiguous. This CDR3 is built from 11 residues. Trimming took off 6 bases at V and 7 bases at J, with 9 bases between the two ends. Germline-derived CDR1 and CDR2 are LGHDT and YNNKEL (reference sequence).

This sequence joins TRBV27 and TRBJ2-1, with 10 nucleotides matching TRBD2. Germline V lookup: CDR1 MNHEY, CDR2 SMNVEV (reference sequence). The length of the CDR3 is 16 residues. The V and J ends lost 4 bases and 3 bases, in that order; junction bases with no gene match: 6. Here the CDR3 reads CASSSHSSGSYNEQFF. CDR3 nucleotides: TGTGCCAGCAGTTCCCATTCTAGCGGGAGCTACAATGAGCAGTTCTTC.

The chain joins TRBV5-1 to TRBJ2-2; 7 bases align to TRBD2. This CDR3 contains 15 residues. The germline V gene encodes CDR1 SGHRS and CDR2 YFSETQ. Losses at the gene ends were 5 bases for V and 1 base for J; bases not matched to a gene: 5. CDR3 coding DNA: TGCGCCAGCAGATCGCTAGCGGTGAACACCGGGGAGCTGTTTTTT. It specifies CASRSLAVNTGELFF.